The 17 T cell receptor beta chains presented below share a single source sample, sequenced in a study of cytomegalovirus exposure and HLA in healthy donors. The PCR used 60 Vbeta and 13 Jbeta primers. TCRdb keeps only in-frame clones here, not all; method: immunoSEQ multiplex PCR. The sample has roughly 150,000 clones; roughly 72% are singletons. Sequences were obtained from PBMCs. The source is a woman in her thirties or forties in good health and CMV-seronegative.

This clone appeared a few times. The chain has TRBV6-5 and TRBJ1-2; D is unclear. The germline V and J ends were trimmed by 6 bases and 4 bases, with 15 bases remaining between them. Per the germline V gene, CDR1 is MNHEY and CDR2 is SVGAGI. The CDR3 is made up of 14 amino acids. This CDR3 is CASRPRRGGYGYTF. The DNA of the CDR3 is TGTGCCAGCAGACCACGACGGGGAGGCTATGGCTACACCTTC.

The chain links TRBV11-3 to TRBJ2-5; 7 bases map to TRBD1. Losses at the gene ends were 5 bases for V and 1 base for J; bases not matched to a gene: 4. This CDR3 region has 14 residues. Looked up from germline, CDR1 is SGHNT and CDR2 is YENEEA. CDR3 residues: CASSPTGSQETQYF. CDR3 nucleotides: TGTGCCAGCAGCCCGACAGGGAGCCAAGAGACCCAGTACTTC.

This clone has a handful of counts. This chain joins TRBV15 and TRBJ2-7, with a weak D call TRBD2 (5 bases). CDR1 and CDR2 from the germline V gene are LNHNV and YYDKDF (reference sequence). The CDR3 is 13 amino acids. V shed 0 bases and J shed 4 bases, with 7 bases lying between them. CDR3 protein: CATSRDRRYEQYF. CDR3 nucleotide sequence: TGTGCCACCAGCAGAGATAGGAGGTACGAGCAGTACTTC.

The chain recombines TRBV27 with TRBJ1-5; D possibly corresponds to TRBD1 (5 bases). The CDR3 is 12 residues long. Trimming pared 6 bases from V and 4 bases from J, leaving 7 bases between. Germline V CDR1 and CDR2: MNHEY, SMNVEV (reference sequence). The CDR3 sequence is CASRAGNQPQHF. In DNA form, the CDR3 reads TGTGCCAGCAGGGCAGGGAATCAGCCCCAGCATTTT.

This clone has more than one count but fewer than ten. This sequence joins TRBV7-9 and TRBJ1-1; tentatively, D is TRBD1 (6 bases). V gave up 5 bases and J gave up 1 base, with 14 bases separating them. Germline V CDR1 and CDR2: SEHNR, FQNEAQ (reference sequence). The CDR3 contains 15 residues. CDR3 region: CASSPPGHQNTEAFF. The CDR3 bases are TGTGCCAGCAGCCCGCCGGGACACCAGAACACTGAAGCTTTCTTT.

The gene calls are TRBV27 and TRBJ1-5; 10 bases are shared with TRBD1. Germline CDR1 reads MNHEY; CDR2 reads SMNVEV (reference sequence). The CDR3 loop spans 16 amino acids. J gave up 5 bases and V 4 bases, and 8 bases lay outside the gene matches. The DNA for the CDR3 is TGTGCCAGCAGTTCGACTCGACAGGGGGCTTATCAGCCCCAGCATTTT. Amino acid sequence: CASSSTRQGAYQPQHF.

CDR3 protein: CASSLDGIQPQHF. The CDR3 region has the DNA TGTGCCAGCAGCCTAGACGGGATTCAGCCCCAGCATTTT. The J gene is TRBJ1-5, the V gene TRBV7-9; no definite D call. Germline V gene lookup returns CDR1 SEHNR and CDR2 FQNEAQ (reference sequence). The V end lost 5 bases, the J end lost 6 bases, and 11 bases lay between the germline ends. The length of the CDR3 is 13 residues.

Note on this clone: At the DNA level, this CDR3 is encoded by other sequences in the same sample as well. The chain couples TRBV4-1 to TRBJ2-7; perhaps TRBD2 as D (7 bases). The V and J ends lost 1 base and 5 bases respectively, with 18 bases between them. This CDR3 is built from 16 residues. Germline V gene sequence: CDR1 MGHRA, CDR2 YSYEKL. CDR3 amino acids: CASSQGGGSGKNEQYF. For the CDR3, the DNA is TGCGCCAGCAGCCAAGGAGGGGGGAGCGGGAAGAACGAGCAGTACTTC.

This clone occurred a few times. The gene calls are TRBV7-9 and TRBJ1-4, with D hard to call. Germline assignment: CDR1 SEHNR and CDR2 FQNEAQ (reference sequence). V lost 3 bases and J lost 6, with 23 bases in between. The CDR3 spans 18 residues. In DNA, the CDR3 is TGTGCCAGCAGCTTTTCAAGGGCTCAAGGGAGGTCGGATGAAAAACTGTTTTTT. Protein: CASSFSRAQGRSDEKLFF.

This chain connects TRBV28 to TRBJ1-4; the D is unclear. The CDR3 consists of 13 residues. Germline CDR1 reads MDHEN; CDR2 reads SYDVKM. V was pared by 4 bases and J by 4 bases, with 7 bases between. Written as DNA, the CDR3 is TGTGCCAGCAGTTCGCAGGTTAATGAAAAACTGTTTTTT. Its translation is CASSSQVNEKLFF.

The chain employs TRBV5-5 and TRBJ2-7; TRBD1 might be the D (6 bases). CDR1 is SGHKS, CDR2 YYEKEE, per germline (reference sequence). The CDR3 is 15 residues long. Trimming cost V 0 bases and J 6 bases, with 16 bases left between them. CDR3 DNA: TGTGCCAGCAGCTTGGACAACAGGGCCCTCGGCGAGCAGTACTTC. Translation gives CASSLDNRALGEQYF.

The chain uses TRBV30 and TRBJ2-5, with TRBD2 matching over 12 bases. This CDR3 contains 15 residues. In germline, CDR1 is GTSNPN, CDR2 SVGIG (reference sequence). V dropped 3 bases and J dropped 4; count of bases not matched to a gene: 6. CDR3 in amino acids: CAWSLAGGPGETQYF. For the CDR3, the DNA is TGTGCCTGGAGCCTAGCGGGAGGGCCGGGAGAGACCCAGTACTTC.

This chain uses TRBV7-3 with TRBJ2-1, with 7 positions matching TRBD2. V trimming: 4 bases; J trimming: 4 bases; junction bases outside the gene matches: 10. The CDR3 runs 16 residues. The germline gives CDR1 SGHTA, CDR2 FQGTGA. In DNA form, the CDR3 reads TGTGCCAGCAGCTCTCCTGGACTAGTGGGGTACAATGAGCAGTTCTTC. It encodes CASSSPGLVGYNEQFF. The variable domain in full, with the rest retrieved from reference TRBV7-3 and TRBJ2-1, is GAGVSQTPSNKVTEKGKYVELRCDPISGHTALYWYRQSLGQGPEFLIYFQGTGAADDSGLPNDRFFAVRPEGSVSTLKIQRTERGDSAVYLCASSSPGLVGYNEQFFGPGTRLTVL.

V gene TRBV7-3 combines with J gene TRBJ2-1; a possible D gene is TRBD2 (6 bases). CDR3 size: 15 residues. Germline V lookup: CDR1 SGHTA, CDR2 FQGTGA. Trimming took off 4 bases at V and 6 bases at J, with 16 bases between the two ends. As DNA, the CDR3 is TGTGCCAGCAGCTCCCCCTCCGGCGGGGCCAATGAGCAGTTCTTC. This codes for CASSSPSGGANEQFF.

The J gene is TRBJ2-1, the V gene TRBV19; 11 positions agree with TRBD2. The CDR3 is made up of 15 amino acids. Looked up from germline, CDR1 is LNHDA and CDR2 is SQIVND (reference sequence). The J segment lost 4 bases and the V segment lost 3 bases, leaving 2 bases of the junction unmatched. In DNA, the CDR3 is TGTGCCAGTAGTATGACTAGCGGGGATTACAATGAGCAGTTCTTC. Translation gives CASSMTSGDYNEQFF.

This clone is a singleton in its sample. The V and J genes are TRBV28 and TRBJ2-7; a weak D match, TRBD2 (6 bases). The CDR3 contains 16 residues. The V gene lost 3 bases and the J gene lost 2 bases, with 17 bases spanning the gap. Germline V gene sequence: CDR1 MDHEN, CDR2 SYDVKM. Written as DNA, the CDR3 is TGTGCCAGCAGTTTTCCCCTGGAGGGGACCCCCTACGAGCAGTACTTC. Amino acid sequence: CASSFPLEGTPYEQYF. Full variable domain (missing parts from reference TRBV28 and TRBJ2-7): DVKVTQSSRYLVKRTGEKVFLECVQDMDHENMFWYRQDPGLGLRLIYFSYDVKMKEKGDIPEGYSVSREKKERFSLILESASTNQTSMYLCASSFPLEGTPYEQYFGPGTRLTVT.

The chain carries TRBV5-1 and TRBJ1-4, with D possibly being TRBD1 (5 bases). Germline CDR1 and CDR2: SGHRS and YFSETQ. The CDR3 has 15 amino acids. V was clipped by 4 bases and J by 7 bases, with 17 bases between them. The CDR3 spells CASSDGTPTGEKLFF. CDR3 DNA: TGCGCCAGCAGCGACGGGACTCCCACGGGTGAAAAACTGTTTTTT.